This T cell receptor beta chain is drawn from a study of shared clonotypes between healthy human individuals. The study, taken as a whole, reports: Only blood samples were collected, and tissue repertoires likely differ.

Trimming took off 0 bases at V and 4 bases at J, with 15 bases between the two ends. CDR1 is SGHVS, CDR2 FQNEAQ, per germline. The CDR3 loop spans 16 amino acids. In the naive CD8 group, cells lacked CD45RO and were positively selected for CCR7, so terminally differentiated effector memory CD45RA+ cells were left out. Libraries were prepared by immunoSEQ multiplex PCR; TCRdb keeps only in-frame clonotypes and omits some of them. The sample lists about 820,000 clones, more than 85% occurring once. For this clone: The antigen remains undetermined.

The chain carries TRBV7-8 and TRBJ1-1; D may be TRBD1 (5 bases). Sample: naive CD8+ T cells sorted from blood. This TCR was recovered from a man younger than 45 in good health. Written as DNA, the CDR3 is TGTGCCAGCAGCTTAGCGGGGCCGGGGCGGCGCACTGAAGCTTTCTTT. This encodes CASSLAGPGRRTEAFF.